Here is one T cell receptor (beta chain) with its context. The target antigen is unknown. The sample originates from a study of CD8 T cells in ankylosing spondylitis. The study's findings and limits: Previously reported in reactive arthritis synovial fluid and blood were some of the motif variants. Clones linked to disease were reported to show significant enrichment in matched ankylosing spondylitis synovial fluid.

TCRdb ran MiXCR on the 5' RACE reads and lists one entry per CDR3 protein. The table includes about 250,000 distinct CDR3 sequences, over 30% detected once. Germline CDR1 and CDR2: MNHNS and SASEGT. The CDR3 loop spans 14 amino acids. V was trimmed by 5 bases and J by 7 bases, leaving 12 bases between them. The V and J genes are TRBV6-1 and TRBJ1-6, with D uncertain. Material for sequencing was blood, either unsorted or a sorted T cell fraction (not recorded which). The receptor comes from a male donor with ankylosing spondylitis or in good health (not recorded which). The CDR3 nucleotides are TGTGCCAGCAGTAGGGCAAAACAGAATTCACCCCTCCACTTT. It encodes CASSRAKQNSPLHF.